This TCR beta chain is from a study of cytomegalovirus exposure and HLA in healthy donors (dated by TCRdb to about 2017). For context, the study as a whole: An earlier analysis of fewer than 750 of the donors reported roughly 300 Gb of sequence data and roughly 120 million unique TCR beta sequences obtained from around 180 million T cells. An early release covering about 600 HLA-typed donors comprised approximately 290 gigabases of sequencing data and tens of millions of unique TCR sequences. Among the roughly 410 genotyped donors, approximately 77% belonged to the genetic ancestry cluster associated with self-reported Caucasian donors. The study aimed to test whether signatures of past pathogen exposure could be identified by cataloging public T cell receptors. The T cell repertoires of 550 to 850 subjects were profiled by immunosequencing and related to cytomegalovirus serostatus. Besides the first cohort of 666 subjects, a separate validation cohort made up of roughly 120 different subjects was used. To predict cytomegalovirus infection status, the study brought together high-throughput TCR immunosequencing, statistical association of individual TCRs with disease status, and machine learning. In a later analysis, previously published TCR beta repertoires from 550 to 750 donors were re-analyzed and high-resolution HLA genotyping was added so that TCR occurrence patterns could be studied. Rather than using new phenotypic data, the later analysis identified candidate immune exposures from TCR beta sequences and from how often those sequences occurred across donors. An earlier analysis of roughly 580 of the donors used high-throughput TCR beta sequencing to judge whether each TCR beta V gene segment behaved as functional or pseudogenic. Donor age, sex, ethnicity and CMV serostatus were collected together with the repertoire data. In a later genetic analysis, genome-wide SNP genotypes for 398 of the 666 donors were used, and that subset was treated as a discovery cohort. All discovery cohort repertoires had been generated using a single sequencing platform. HLA typing included class I and class II loci at four-digit resolution. Typing coverage differed by locus: A, B, C, DRB1 and DQB1 were typed in about 620-630 donors, DQA1 in about 560, DPA1 in some 610, and DPB1 in 472. Five DR-DQ haplotypes were treated as single units for association and clustering because of strong linkage in the cohort. Among around 400 genotyped donors of the cohort, an average of around 220,000 unique TCR beta nucleotide sequences was sequenced per donor, of which about 19% were non-productive.

Looking up the germline V gene yields CDR1 SQVTM and CDR2 ANQGSEA. The junction carries 11 bases between V and J, which are trimmed by 5 bases and 4 bases respectively. The cysteine opens and the phenylalanine closes a CDR3 of 12 amino acids. CDR3 DNA is the only sequence kept; it has 36 bases, read in frame from the first base. Note on this clone: What antigen it recognizes has not been identified. One base away there is no much larger clone; base qualities are not given.

The library came from the immunoSEQ multiplex PCR assay. For the multiplex PCR, a mixture combining 60 forward primers for TCR Vbeta segments and 13 reverse primers for TCR Jbeta segments was used. The CDR3 region of rearranged TCR beta genes was amplified from genomic DNA with a multiplex PCR assay. On the Illumina HiSeq System, the amplified TCR beta libraries were sequenced as 87-base-pair reads. The original pipeline was this. A later analysis counted 75 million to 100 million unique TCR beta chains across the 500 to 850 repertoires, and 10 million to 12 million of these chains were shared by at least two donors. A nearest-neighbor algorithm error-corrected the raw reads and collapsed the reads into unique sequences, merging closely related sequences to remove PCR and sequencing errors. Alignment of CDR3 sequences to IMGT reference sequences was used to assign V, D and J gene segments. For a sequence to be retained, a match of at least six nucleotides to both a V gene segment and a J gene segment was required. Rearrangements were called productive when the CDR3 lacked stop codons and stayed in frame with V and J; all others were non-productive. Following IMGT convention, CDR3 was defined as the stretch from the second conserved V-encoded cysteine to the conserved J-encoded phenylalanine. In an earlier analysis of just under 600 of the donors, sequences lacking an unambiguous match to a single V gene segment were excluded. An earlier analysis of roughly 590 of the donors called V segments functional above 56.7% productive rearrangements and segregating when the between-donor standard deviation exceeded 5%. A statistical classification framework was developed to diagnose cytomegalovirus status using the catalog of TCR beta chain sequences. A later analysis assigned V and J genes by comparing TCR nucleotide sequences with IMGT/GENE-DB human TR gene sequences. Using the TCRdist pipeline, a later analysis assigned CDR3 sequences along with most-parsimonious VDJ recombination scenarios. In a later analysis, each TCR beta chain was defined by its CDR3 amino acid sequence together with its V-gene family, and reads lacking a unique V-gene family were excluded. In a later analysis, fewer than 650 highly shared, low-generation-probability nucleotide sequences were removed to address suspected cross-contamination and a sequencing artifact. In a later analysis, a clonal expansion index for each public chain was calculated from normalized within-repertoire ranks of inferred template counts. Generation probabilities in a later analysis came from a VDJ recombination model fitted to out-of-frame rearrangements, and those results were checked against IGoR. In a later analysis, TCR-TCR, TCR-HLA and TCR-CMV co-occurrence was scored with hypergeometric tests, and a repertoire-size bias correction was applied to TCR pairs. In a later analysis, false discovery rates were estimated by permuting HLA or CMV assignments 20 times. A later analysis grouped co-occurring TCRs with DBSCAN, adding TCRdist sequence similarity when clustering within HLA-allele-positive subsets. Repertoires with fewer than 30,000 or more than 120,000 public chains, plus five repertoires with anomalous nucleotide sharing, were excluded from co-occurrence clustering. Drawn from immuneACCESS, this table holds only the in-frame rearrangements with V and J called that TCRdb kept. Clones are partly lost; checked studies trace under half to an unresolved V gene and leave the rest unexplained. V, J and clone size were drawn from that table, and D and trimming were deduced from the DNA. The sample includes 200,000 to 300,000 clones, with 80% to 90% observed a single time. 2% of the sample comes from the top ten.

What the study reported, not specific to this receptor: When HLA alleles, especially DR and DQ, strongly co-occurred, TCR associations were difficult to assign to individual alleles. In both the original and validation cohorts, the classifier was reported to diagnose cytomegalovirus status with high specificity and sensitivity. Compared with the 666-donor mean, donors in an Asian-associated ancestry cluster had fewer N-insertions in productive TCRs, according to a later genetic analysis. Some IMGT-functional V segments, including TRBV6-2 and TRBV6-3, could not be distinguished by the 87-base-pair reads and were therefore excluded. In a later analysis, HLA-associated TCR beta chains showed more clonal expansion and lower generation probabilities than non-associated chains that were equally common. In an earlier analysis of roughly 500 of the donors, most TCR beta V segments appeared in productive rearrangements about 90% or about 30% of the time, broadly matching IMGT annotations. A later analysis reported that several top co-occurrence clusters appeared linked to parvovirus B19, influenza, CMV and Epstein-Barr virus. A group of highly shared sequence variants was considered likely to be a technical artifact of the sequencing pipeline. A later analysis found that TCR association rates varied across HLA loci, with DRB1 alleles showing the most associated TCRs and HLA-C alleles the fewest. The authors suggested that the approach could potentially be extended to other disease states and immunological phenotypes. The earlier analysis of some 540 of the donors excluded roughly 16 rarely observed V segments, including chromosome 9 orphons, because counts were too low. A later genetic analysis associated a missense DCLRE1C variant with V-gene and J-gene trimming of TCR beta chains, and an independent cohort replicated the association. A further reported finding was that TCR beta sequences accurately predicted the HLA-A and HLA-B alleles for most subjects in the first cohort. A few of the identified cytomegalovirus-associated TCR beta chains were confirmed in vitro to be specific for cytomegalovirus antigens. Most TCR sequences were observed very rarely across donors, whereas some public TCRs were present in many individuals. In a later analysis, most CMV-associated TCR beta chains were found to appear HLA-restricted, with HLA associations seemingly driven largely by CMV exposure. Roughly uniform sequencing depth across donors was assumed in presence/absence analyses, although this assumption may not hold. HLA typing was unavailable for some donors at each locus, so association tests used only the typed subset. The cohort was sequenced for TCR beta chains only, and without alpha or paired-chain data the features that could be detected were limited. Linkage disequilibrium might explain the correlated functional status among segregating V segments, but an unknown experimental factor could not be ruled out. At a false discovery rate of 0.05, a later analysis linked some 17,000 TCR beta sequences to specific HLA alleles. In the study, 150 to 200 TCR beta chains were listed as associated with cytomegalovirus. CMV serostatus was the only immune exposure information available for the cohort.

The cohort comprised 670 or so healthy bone marrow donors. Cohort members were all nominally healthy when sampled, although unrecorded immune exposures were likely present. The donor tested CMV seropositive, placing the donor among the 290 or so seropositive members of the cohort. A peripheral blood sample was provided by each donor, and peripheral blood mononuclear cells were used for TCR beta sequencing. Genomic DNA extraction from the blood cell samples was performed with the Qiagen DNeasy Blood Extraction Kit. This receptor chain uses TRBV29-1 and TRBJ2-5; TRBD2 could be the D gene, as 7 bases match. The clonotype was recovered from a woman in her thirties or forties in good health and CMV-seropositive. Sequences were obtained from PBMCs. The bases read TGCAGCGTTTTGGGAGGGGGAGAGACCCAGTACTTC. Translated, it gives CSVLGGGETQYF.